This TCR beta chain was observed in a study of T cell repertoires in cytomegalovirus infection. A remark on this clonotype: Its antigen remains unknown.

General study results and limits: Identification of carriers of CMV plus the relevant HLA was achieved through cumulative public TCR beta family frequency. The study found HLA-C-restricted CMV-specific TCR beta clonotypes dominating the ex vivo response.

TCRdb re-called the reads through MiXCR, storing one row per CDR3 protein. The data contain about 310,000 distinct CDR3 sequences, 20% to 25% of them singletons. The specimen was cultured PBMCs, collected from culture after CMV antigen stimulation. This receptor was taken from a human donor in good health (CMV status not recorded). Some clones in this sample may be carry-over from other donors' samples.

The CDR3, as DNA: TGTGCCAGCTATAGAGTGTTGGGGGGCACCGGGGAGCTGTTTTTT. This gives the protein CASYRVLGGTGELFF. This chain joins TRBV6-6 and TRBJ2-2; a weak D match, TRBD2 (6 bases). The germline V and J ends were trimmed by 8 bases and 4 bases, with 17 bases remaining between them. The germline V gene encodes CDR1 MNHNY and CDR2 SVGAGI (reference sequence). This CDR3 spans 15 amino acids.